The T cell receptor (beta chain) under discussion was sequenced for a study of T cell responses to AZD1222 COVID-19 vaccine. Study summary: Doses given second, at about 4 or about 12 weeks, were pooled.

General study points: Unmutated variant regions reportedly attract nearly half of all spike-specific TCRs. Following two doses of AZD1222, Spike-specific TCR breadth and depth rose. The CD4 TCRs associated with vaccination extended across spike and predominated at 160-218 and 743-854.

The repertoire was sequenced with immunoSEQ multiplex PCR; TCRdb's copy has only in-frame clones and lacks some. In the table there are around 110,000 clones, 80% to 90% of which are singletons. With regard to this clone: Its antigen is unknown.

This CDR3 spans 14 amino acids. Germline V gives CDR1 MDHEN, CDR2 SYDVKM. The V end was cut by 2 bases, the J end by 8 bases, with 15 bases between. This receptor was obtained from an adult in good health. The chain recombines TRBV28 with TRBJ1-2, with D maybe TRBD1 (5 bases). Sample: peripheral blood, taken on day 0 of AZD1222 vaccination. The CDR3: CASSLPGSTWGYTF. The CDR3 DNA reads as TGTGCCAGCAGTTTACCAGGGTCTACTTGGGGCTACACCTTC.